This T cell receptor (beta chain) derives from a study of blood T cells in healthy people across ages. Extractions gave at least 6 micrograms of total RNA per sample. This clonotype was found many times. The CDR3 is 14 residues long. Trimming stripped 0 bases from V and 1 base from J, with 8 bases between. Germline assignment: CDR1 SGHRS and CDR2 YFSETQ. Next came a second PCR, run for about 6 to 11 cycles, which used a sample-barcoded 5' primer along with a J-beta primer mix. A tag from a template-switch adaptor with 12 random nucleotides marked each cDNA molecule. Each CDR3 protein gets one entry after TCRdb re-called the 5' RACE reads with MiXCR. The sample comprises 600,000 or so distinct CDR3 sequences, under 25% of which are singletons, and 3% to 4% rests with the top ten.

The material sequenced was blood. This TCR derives from a man aged 65 to 79 in good health. V and J are TRBV5-1 and TRBJ2-7; D remains unclear. Written as DNA, the CDR3 is TGCGCCAGCAGCTTGGAGGTTGTTTCCTACGAGCAGTACTTC. This gives the protein CASSLEVVSYEQYF.